Following are 30 T cell receptor beta chains from one sample sequenced in a study of cytotoxic CD8 clonotypes in ibrutinib-treated CLL. The method was immunoSEQ multiplex PCR; TCRdb's version includes in-frame clones alone and lacks a portion of them. Among some 200,000 clones listed, more than 70% were seen once. This specimen consisted of PBMCs, obtained after 12 months of ibrutinib treatment. Source of these receptors: a human donor with chronic lymphocytic leukemia.

The chain is built from TRBV28 and TRBJ2-2, with D perhaps given as TRBD1 or TRBD2 (5 bases each). This CDR3 has 13 residues. The V end was cut by 7 bases, the J end by 5 bases, with 11 bases between. CDR1 MDHEN and CDR2 SYDVKM come from the germline V gene. The CDR3 DNA reads TGTGCCAGCACCCTGGGGGTGACCGGGGAGCTGTTTTTT. Its protein product is CASTLGVTGELFF. The variable domain in full, with the rest retrieved from reference TRBV28 and TRBJ2-2, is DVKVTQSSRYLVKRTGEKVFLECVQDMDHENMFWYRQDPGLGLRLIYFSYDVKMKEKGDIPEGYSVSREKKERFSLILESASTNQTSMYLCASTLGVTGELFFGEGSRLTVL.

As DNA, the CDR3 is TGCGCCAGCAGCTTGTGGACAGGGGAGGATCAGCCCCAGCATTTT. Translation: CASSLWTGEDQPQHF. This chain joins TRBV5-1 and TRBJ1-5; 9 bases are shared with TRBD1. Germline V gene data show CDR1 as SGHRS and CDR2 as YFSETQ. CDR3 length equals 15 residues. After removal of 1 base from V and 5 bases from J, the junction contained 4 bases not matched to a gene.

In its sample, this clone was seen once. CDR3 bases: TGTGCCAGCACCGGGACAGGGGCAATCTATGGCTACACCTTC. Translated: CASTGTGAIYGYTF. V usage is TRBV6-1 and J usage is TRBJ1-2; 10 bases match TRBD1. Losses at the gene ends were 7 bases for V and 4 bases for J; bases not matched to a gene: 6. Looked up from germline, CDR1 is MNHNS and CDR2 is SASEGT. The CDR3 runs 14 residues.

The V call is TRBV11-2, the J call TRBJ2-7, with D unresolved. Trimming pared 2 bases from V and 3 bases from J, leaving 5 bases between. The CDR3 spans 12 residues. Germline V gene lookup returns CDR1 SGHAT and CDR2 FQNNGV. The CDR3 region has the DNA TGTGCCAGCAGCTTAAGCCGCTACGAGCAGTACTTC. Translating gives CASSLSRYEQYF.

The genes are TRBV2 and TRBJ1-2, with 8 positions matching TRBD1. Trimming took 6 bases from V and 7 from J; bases not matched to a gene: 10. The germline CDR1 and CDR2 sequences are SNHLY and FYNNEI. CDR3 length: 14 amino acids. CDR3: CASRGTGRATGYTF. The CDR3 bases are TGTGCCAGCAGGGGGACAGGAAGAGCCACTGGCTACACCTTC. Supplemented by reference TRBV2 and TRBJ1-2, the full variable domain reads EPEVTQTPSHQVTQMGQEVILRCVPISNHLYFYWYRQILGQKVEFLVSFYNNEISEKSEIFDDQFSVERPDGSNFTLKIRSTKLEDSAMYFCASRGTGRATGYTFGSGTRLTVV.

This clone was detected only once. V usage is TRBV2 and J usage is TRBJ2-3; D uncertain. The CDR3 loop spans 14 amino acids. The V gene's germline CDR1 is SNHLY and CDR2 FYNNEI. V lost 11 bases, J lost 2 bases, and 17 bases lay in between. In DNA, the CDR3 is TGTGCCTCCTCCGGACGTAGTACCACAGATACGCAGTATTTT. Translating it yields CASSGRSTTDTQYF. Filled out from reference TRBV2 and TRBJ2-3, the complete variable domain reads EPEVTQTPSHQVTQMGQEVILRCVPISNHLYFYWYRQILGQKVEFLVSFYNNEISEKSEIFDDQFSVERPDGSNFTLKIRSTKLEDSAMYFCASSGRSTTDTQYFGPGTRLTVL.

This sequence joins TRBV25-1 and TRBJ2-7, with TRBD2 as a possible D gene (5 bases). The CDR3 has 15 residues. Between the trimmed V and J ends, which lost 1 base and 2 bases, there was a span of 12 bases. Germline CDR1 and CDR2: MGHDK and SYGVNS. This CDR3 is CASSESAALPYEQYF. Here the CDR3 DNA reads TGTGCCAGCAGTGAATCAGCGGCTCTTCCCTACGAGCAGTACTTC.

J is TRBJ2-1 and V is TRBV25-1, with 7 bases matching TRBD1. The CDR3 is 16 residues long. V was clipped by 6 bases and J by 4 bases; unmatched bases: 12. Germline assignment: CDR1 MGHDK and CDR2 SYGVNS. The CDR3 DNA reads TGTGCCAGCAGACTCCGGGACAGCGTAAAGTACAATGAGCAGTTCTTC. Translated, it gives CASRLRDSVKYNEQFF.

This sequence joins TRBV19 and TRBJ2-7, with 11 bases matching TRBD1. V dropped 5 bases and J dropped 5; count of bases not matched to a gene: 5. Looked up from germline, CDR1 is LNHDA and CDR2 is SQIVND (reference sequence). The CDR3 is 14 residues long. This CDR3 is CASSGQGAGNEQYF. As DNA, the CDR3 is TGTGCCAGTAGTGGACAGGGGGCTGGGAACGAGCAGTACTTC. The variable domain in full, with the rest retrieved from reference TRBV19 and TRBJ2-7, is DGGITQSPKYLFRKEGQNVTLSCEQNLNHDAMYWYRQDPGQGLRLIYYSQIVNDFQKGDIAEGYSVSREKKESFPLTVTSAQKNPTAFYLCASSGQGAGNEQYFGPGTRLTVT.

This chain joins TRBV21-1 and TRBJ1-2; the listed D gene, TRBD1, was not tested against the DNA. TRBV21-1 corresponds to a pseudogene. CDR3 length: 16 amino acids. The CDR3 DNA follows: TGTGCCAGCAGCAAAGCGAGACAGTCCCCTAACTATGGCTACACCTTC. Its protein product is CASSKARQSPNYGYTF.

V is TRBV7-6 and J is TRBJ1-5; D is unresolved. Trimming took off 5 bases at V and 3 bases at J, with 14 bases between the two ends. CDR3 length: 15 residues. Germline values: CDR1 SGHVS, CDR2 FNYEAQ. This chain's CDR3 is CASSPDGHSNQPQHF. The CDR3 DNA follows: TGTGCCAGCAGCCCCGACGGGCACTCCAATCAGCCCCAGCATTTT. The whole variable domain, remainder taken from reference TRBV7-6 and TRBJ1-5, is GAGVSQSPRYKVTKRGQDVALRCDPISGHVSLYWYRQALGQGPEFLTYFNYEAQQDKSGLPNDRFSAERPEGSISTLTIQRTEQRDSAMYRCASSPDGHSNQPQHFGDGTRLSIL.

The rearrangement links TRBV7-6 to TRBJ2-7, with D perhaps matching TRBD2 (5 bases). V was trimmed by 5 bases and J by 0 bases, leaving 8 bases between them. The CDR3 is 13 amino acids. Germline V gene sequence: CDR1 SGHVS, CDR2 FNYEAQ. CDR3 sequence reads: CASSGGSSYEQYF. CDR3 nucleotide sequence: TGTGCCAGCAGCGGCGGGTCCTCCTACGAGCAGTACTTC.

The chain combines TRBV1 with TRBJ1-5. TRBV1 is given as a pseudogene. CDR3 length: 13 residues. The CDR3 coding sequence is TGCACCAGCAGCCACCGAGGGCAGCAGCCCCAGCATTTT. Translation gives CTSSHRGQQPQHF.

J is TRBJ1-1 and V is TRBV10-3; a weak D match, TRBD1 (6 bases). V dropped 0 bases and J dropped 2 bases, with 13 bases sitting between them. Germline V CDR1 and CDR2: ENHRY, SYGVKD. The CDR3 runs 16 residues. Here the CDR3 reads CAISESGGAPNTEAFF. As DNA, the CDR3 is TGTGCCATCAGTGAGTCGGGGGGGGCCCCAAACACTGAAGCTTTCTTT.

This clone was counted once. This rearrangement joins TRBV6-1 to TRBJ2-5; D is undetermined. In germline, CDR1 is MNHNS, CDR2 SASEGT. V lost 7 bases and J 4 bases, leaving 10 bases between the germline ends. There are 12 residues in the CDR3. The CDR3 sequence is CASMGSGETQYF. Here the CDR3 DNA reads TGTGCCAGCATGGGGTCAGGAGAGACCCAGTACTTC.

The chain couples TRBV5-1 to TRBJ1-4; 9 bases align to TRBD1. The trim removed 1 base at V and 7 bases at J, leaving 14 bases unmatched. CDR3 length equals 18 residues. Germline CDR1 is SGHRS and CDR2 is YFSETQ. CDR3 in amino acids: CASSLFALPLQGAEKLFF. CDR3 nucleotides: TGCGCCAGCAGCTTGTTTGCCCTACCCCTACAGGGGGCTGAAAAACTGTTTTTT.

This clone was recorded at least ten times. The CDR3 DNA sequence: TGTGCCAGCAGCTTAGCATCAGGGGGCGGATGGCCCCAGCATTTT. It specifies CASSLASGGGWPQHF. This chain connects TRBV7-6 to TRBJ1-5; TRBD1 matches 8 bases. V trimming: 0 bases; J trimming: 9 bases; junction bases outside the gene matches: 7. The CDR3 runs 15 residues. Per germline, CDR1 SGHVS and CDR2 FNYEAQ.

The count of this clone is one. The V call is TRBV21-1, the J call TRBJ2-7; the table gives TRBD1 as D, unverified against the DNA. TRBV21-1 is deemed a pseudogene. The CDR3 runs 16 residues. CDR3 loop: CASSKGCGTGYSEQYF. The DNA for the CDR3 is TGTGCCAGCAGCAAAGGCTGCGGGACAGGGTACTCCGAGCAGTACTTC.

This rearrangement joins TRBV19 to TRBJ2-1; TRBD2 agrees at 8 bases. The CDR3 loop spans 14 amino acids. Germline V gene sequence: CDR1 LNHDA, CDR2 SQIVND (reference sequence). V was clipped by 6 bases and J by 5 bases; unmatched bases: 6. CDR3 residues: CASSTSGTNNEQFF. For the CDR3, the DNA is TGTGCCAGTAGCACTAGCGGAACCAACAATGAGCAGTTCTTC. Drawing the rest from reference TRBV19 and TRBJ2-1, the complete variable domain is DGGITQSPKYLFRKEGQNVTLSCEQNLNHDAMYWYRQDPGQGLRLIYYSQIVNDFQKGDIAEGYSVSREKKESFPLTVTSAQKNPTAFYLCASSTSGTNNEQFFGPGTRLTVL.

Here the CDR3 DNA reads TGTGCCAGCAGAATAGCGGGAGGGAACACCGGGGAGCTGTTTTTT. The encoded protein is CASRIAGGNTGELFF. The chain has TRBV27 and TRBJ2-2; 10 bases map to TRBD2. The CDR3 totals 15 residues. Germline trimming cut 6 bases from V and 1 base from J; bases unmatched to any gene: 2. Per germline, CDR1 MNHEY and CDR2 SMNVEV (reference sequence).

The chain uses TRBV9 and TRBJ1-4; 7 positions match TRBD1. The trim removed 3 bases at V and 4 bases at J, leaving 6 bases unmatched. The CDR3 sequence is 15 residues long. Per the germline V gene, CDR1 is SGDLS and CDR2 is YYNGEE. This CDR3 reads CASSDRTGFNEKLFF. The CDR3 DNA reads as TGTGCCAGCAGCGACCGGACAGGTTTTAATGAAAAACTGTTTTTT.

The table lists this clone with a count of one. V and J are TRBV18 and TRBJ1-1; 7 bases match TRBD1. The CDR3 sequence is 16 residues long. Germline V lookup: CDR1 KGHSH, CDR2 LQKENI. V lost 3 bases, J lost 1 base, and 8 bases stayed unmatched. CDR3 sequence (DNA): TGTGCCAGCTCACCCATTGCGAGACAGGGGAACACTGAAGCTTTCTTT. This gives the protein CASSPIARQGNTEAFF.

The chain has TRBV7-2 and TRBJ1-1; weak D call: TRBD1 (5 bases). This CDR3 has 16 residues. Per germline, CDR1 SGHTA and CDR2 FQGNSA. V lost 2 bases and J 0 bases, leaving 13 bases between the germline ends. The CDR3 DNA sequence: TGTGCCAGCAGCTTACTAACAGGAGTGTTGAACACTGAAGCTTTCTTT. Amino acids: CASSLLTGVLNTEAFF.

This clone has only one observation. The chain carries TRBV4-1 and TRBJ2-4; D is tentatively TRBD1 or TRBD2 (7 bases each). The CDR3 has 18 amino acids. Looked up from germline, CDR1 is MGHRA and CDR2 is YSYEKL. Trimming took off 1 base at V and 0 bases at J, with 16 bases between the two ends. CDR3 amino acids: CASSQGPQGGRAKNIQYF. Here the CDR3 DNA reads TGCGCCAGCAGCCAAGGTCCTCAGGGGGGGCGAGCCAAAAACATTCAGTACTTC.

The rearrangement uses TRBV6-1 and TRBJ2-7; D is possibly TRBD1 or TRBD2 (5 bases each). CDR3 size: 14 residues. Per germline, CDR1 MNHNS and CDR2 SASEGT. Trimming cost V 10 bases and J 5 bases, with 21 bases left between them. In DNA, the CDR3 is TGTGCCACCAGGACCCCTGGGGGTAAGGACGAGCAGTACTTC. Translation gives CATRTPGGKDEQYF.

The rearrangement links TRBV5-1 to TRBJ1-6, with D possibly TRBD1 on 6 matching bases. V lost 1 base, J lost 7 bases, and 18 bases lay in between. The V gene's germline CDR1 is SGHRS and CDR2 YFSETQ. CDR3 length: 17 residues. The CDR3, as DNA: TGCGCCAGCAGCTTGTTGGGGGGCCCCGGTGGAAATTCACCCCTCCACTTT. As protein: CASSLLGGPGGNSPLHF.

In this sample, this clone turned up a few times. The V and J genes are TRBV4-1 and TRBJ2-7; possibly TRBD2 for D (7 bases). Between the trimmed V and J ends, which lost 11 bases and 7 bases, there was a span of 39 bases. CDR3 length: 19 residues. Germline CDR1 is MGHRA and CDR2 is YSYEKL. CDR3 loop: CAGHTRGGKLPRRGYEQYF. The CDR3 nucleotides are TGCGCCGGACATACTCGCGGGGGAAAACTACCTCGAAGGGGGTATGAGCAGTACTTC.

The sample holds a few counts of this clone. The chain employs TRBV18 and TRBJ1-5; 10 nucleotides match TRBD1. Germline V gene lookup returns CDR1 KGHSH and CDR2 LQKENI. V trimming: 2 bases; J trimming: 6 bases; junction bases outside the gene matches: 1. This CDR3 contains 14 residues. Written as DNA, the CDR3 is TGTGCCAGCTCACCAGGGACAGGGGTTCAGCCCCAGCATTTT. Residues: CASSPGTGVQPQHF.

This clone was seen a single time. V gene TRBV5-4 combines with J gene TRBJ1-2; D is perhaps TRBD1 (5 bases). The CDR3 runs 13 residues. V gave up 1 base and J gave up 8 bases, with 12 bases separating them. Germline CDR1 reads SGHNT; CDR2 reads YYREEE (reference sequence). This chain's CDR3 is CASSLIGTGGYTF. CDR3 nucleotides: TGTGCCAGCAGCTTGATAGGGACGGGGGGCTACACCTTC.

V gene TRBV4-1 combines with J gene TRBJ1-2; 7 positions match TRBD1. Germline lookup yields CDR1 MGHRA and CDR2 YSYEKL. The CDR3 extends over 16 amino acids. The junction had 11 bases not matched to a gene; V was cut back by 4 bases and J by 3 bases. This chain's CDR3 is CASSPSIPGQDYGYTF. CDR3 coding DNA: TGCGCCAGCAGCCCGTCGATCCCAGGACAGGACTATGGCTACACCTTC.